The T cell receptor (beta chain) under discussion was sequenced for a study of blood T cell repertoires in COVID-19. Study overall: Italy, Spain and the United States were the sources of the convalescent and acute COVID-19 samples. PBMCs, B-cell-depleted T cells, or T cells provided the cDNA or gDNA that made up the material.

Sequencing was performed with immunoSEQ multiplex PCR; in TCRdb, only in-frame clones are kept and a portion is missing. Of 95,000 to 100,000 clones listed, around 87% are singletons. Germline V gene data show CDR1 as SGHRS and CDR2 as YFSETQ. There are 11 residues in the CDR3. V was pared by 8 bases and J by 4 bases, with 3 bases of the junction left unmatched. Note on this clone: Additional DNA sequences in this sample encode the identical CDR3.

Sequencing was carried out using peripheral blood. The TCR comes from a woman in her thirties with acute or convalescent COVID-19. The rearrangement uses TRBV5-1 and TRBJ2-7, with 7 bases that match TRBD2. The CDR3 nucleotides read TGCGCCAGTAGGGAGGGGTACGAGCAGTACTTC. Translating it yields CASREGYEQYF.